Included here is one TCR beta chain sequence, with context. Its cognate antigen is unknown. Primers for the PCR totalled 60 Vbeta and 13 Jbeta. Source study methods: About 11 million of the roughly 80 million unique TCR beta chains counted in a later analysis were shared. Profiled with immunoSEQ multiplex PCR; TCRdb holds only in-frame clones, not every one. That table supplies the V and J calls and clone size; D and trimming were determined from the DNA. The sample gives approximately 170,000 clones, 76% of which show up once; 0.6% to 0.95% is in the top ten. This sample is drawn from a study of cytomegalovirus exposure and HLA in healthy donors. Study-wide results and caveats: The authors later found most CMV-associated TCR beta chains appeared HLA-restricted. Most TCR sequences were rare, but some public TCRs occurred in many donors.

The source of this sequence is a female donor in good health and CMV-seronegative. The sample was PBMCs.

CDR3 nucleotide sequence: TGTGCCAGCAGCGCTCGACTAGCGGGGGGCCCCAACGAGCAGTACTTC. It translates to CASSARLAGGPNEQYF. The chain links TRBV7-2 to TRBJ2-7; 13 bases fit TRBD2. Trimming at V came to 5 bases and at J to 5 bases, leaving 9 bases not matched to a gene. The CDR3 extends over 16 amino acids. Germline values: CDR1 SGHTA, CDR2 FQGNSA.